Here is one TCR beta chain with its context. The antigen is not known. The germline V gene has CDR1 SGHRS and CDR2 YFSETQ. The CDR3 runs 14 residues. The V end was cut by 3 bases, the J end by 6 bases, with 15 bases between. What was sequenced were expressed TCRB transcripts, since all of the isolated RNA had been reverse transcribed. Generated by immunoSEQ multiplex PCR, the TCRdb table keeps only in-frame clones and is missing some. The sample yields 240,000 or so clones, more than 11% seen once. The data originate from a study of beta chain features in type 1 diabetes. Study-wide findings and caveats: Shortening of TCRB CDR3s, moderate but significant, appeared in all four CD4+ subsets of Type 1 diabetes patients. Here, the possible influence of HLA type (on TCRB rearrangement) remained unresolved. The naive, central memory and Treg TCRB repertoires looked more alike in patients than they did in healthy donors.

Using CD45RO/CCR7/CD25/CD127/CD95/CD27, CD4+ naive, central memory, regulatory and stem cell-like memory cells were sorted. The chain joins TRBV5-1 to TRBJ1-1; D gene ambiguous. Sequenced material: naive CD4+ T cells from blood. This TCR was sampled from a man aged 25 to 40 with type 1 diabetes. The DNA for the CDR3 is TGCGCCAGCAGCTCTGGAACCCAGGTTCCTGAAGCTTTCTTT. Its protein is CASSSGTQVPEAFF.